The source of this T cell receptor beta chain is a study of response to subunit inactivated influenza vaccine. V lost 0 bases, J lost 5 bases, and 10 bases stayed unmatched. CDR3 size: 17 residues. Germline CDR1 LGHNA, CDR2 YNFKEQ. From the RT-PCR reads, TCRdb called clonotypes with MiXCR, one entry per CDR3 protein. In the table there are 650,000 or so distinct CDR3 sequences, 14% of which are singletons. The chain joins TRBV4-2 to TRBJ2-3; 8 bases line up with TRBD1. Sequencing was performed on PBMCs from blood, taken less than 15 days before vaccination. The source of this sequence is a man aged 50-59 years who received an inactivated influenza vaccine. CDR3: CASSQEDTRTGRDTQYF. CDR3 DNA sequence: TGTGCCAGCAGCCAAGAGGACACGAGGACAGGGAGAGATACGCAGTATTTT.